This TCR beta chain was identified during a study of metastatic and nonmetastatic thyroid tumors. How the authors handled the data: Using the CDR3 differences seen across clinicopathological groups, the authors built a distant-metastasis classifier for papillary thyroid cancer, which was meant to discriminate distant-metastatic patients. TCRdb re-analyzed the PCR reads through MiXCR. These V and J calls originate from TCRdb's pipeline instead of the authors' own analysis. Found here are around 31,000 clones, almost 30% of them singletons; the top ten hold approximately 28%. All patients reached thyroid surgery having received no treatment beforehand. This clone was counted ten times or more. The CDR3 loop spans 12 amino acids. The V gene's germline CDR1 is LNHDA and CDR2 SQIVND (reference sequence). The germline V and J ends were trimmed by 5 bases and 9 bases, with 11 bases remaining between them.

The receptor was isolated from a female donor with papillary thyroid cancer or a benign thyroid nodule (not recorded which). Some clones in this sample may be carry-over from other donors' samples. Sequencing used blood. V and J are TRBV19 and TRBJ2-4; D is undetermined. The CDR3 loop reads CASSYTRAIQYF. The CDR3 bases are TGTGCCAGTAGTTACACACGGGCCATTCAGTACTTC.